Shown below are 9 T cell receptor beta chains from a single sample sequenced in a study of T cell responses to AZD1222 COVID-19 vaccine. The table came from immunoSEQ multiplex PCR; TCRdb's copy has only in-frame clones and leaves some out. The top ten clones hold roughly 6% of a sample with 150,000 to 200,000 clones, roughly 88% of them seen once. The source was peripheral blood, collected 28 days after the second AZD1222 dose. The receptor source for this set is an adult who received the AZD1222 COVID-19 vaccine.

A word on this clone: Germline and junction disagree at one end, which may indicate a read error. The genes are TRBV30 and TRBJ1-4; D not certain. Looked up from germline, CDR1 is GTSNPN and CDR2 is SVGIG (reference sequence). This CDR3 spans 13 amino acids. CDR3 nucleotide sequence: TGTGCCAGGAGTGCGGACTATAATGAAAAACTGTTTTTT. It codes for CARSADYNEKLFF.

The chain is built from TRBV6-5 and TRBJ1-4; perhaps TRBD1 as D (6 bases). There are 15 residues in the CDR3. V shed 7 bases and J shed 2 bases, with 14 bases lying between them. Germline CDR1 is MNHEY and CDR2 is SVGAGI. Written as DNA, the CDR3 is TGTGCCAGCAAGACAGGCCTTCGTACTAATGAAAAACTGTTTTTT. Protein sequence: CASKTGLRTNEKLFF.

The gene calls are TRBV15 and TRBJ2-7; possible D gene TRBD1, 5 bases. Germline V gene data show CDR1 as LNHNV and CDR2 as YYDKDF (reference sequence). V lost 0 bases, J lost 3 bases, and 6 bases lay in between. This CDR3 has 13 residues. As DNA, the CDR3 is TGTGCCACCAGCAGAGAGCAGGGCTACGAGCAGTACTTC. Protein: CATSREQGYEQYF. Drawing the rest from reference TRBV15 and TRBJ2-7, the complete variable domain is DAMVIQNPRYQVTQFGKPVTLSCSQTLNHNVMYWYQQKSSQAPKLLFHYYDKDFNNEADTPDNFQSRRPNTSFCFLDIRSPGLGDTAMYLCATSREQGYEQYFGPGTRLTVT.

This clone has just a few counts. The gene calls are TRBV6-5 and TRBJ1-4, with D hard to call. The V end lost 6 bases, the J end lost 0 bases, and 8 bases lay between the germline ends. The CDR3 runs to 14 residues. Germline V gene lookup returns CDR1 MNHEY and CDR2 SVGAGI. The CDR3 region has the DNA TGTGCCAGCAGGGGGTTAGCAACTAATGAAAAACTGTTTTTT. Encoded protein: CASRGLATNEKLFF.

The chain is built from TRBV7-2 and TRBJ1-6, with D uncertain. The germline V gene encodes CDR1 SGHTA and CDR2 FQGNSA. This CDR3 comprises 14 residues. The ends were cut back, 0 bases at V and 11 bases at J, with 11 bases in the middle. The CDR3 loop is CASSLARILTPLHF. CDR3 nucleotide sequence: TGTGCCAGCAGCTTAGCAAGGATATTGACACCCCTCCACTTT.

V gene TRBV29-1 combines with J gene TRBJ2-7, with TRBD2 matching 14 bases. V gave up 3 bases and J gave up 2 bases; unmatched junction bases: 3. Germline loops: CDR1 SQVTM, CDR2 ANQGSEA. CDR3 length: 15 amino acids. CDR3 loop: CSVDGLAGGAYEQYF. The CDR3 DNA follows: TGCAGCGTTGATGGACTAGCGGGAGGCGCCTACGAGCAGTACTTC.

The chain links TRBV12-3 or TRBV12-4 to TRBJ2-3, with TRBD2 matching over 7 bases. CDR3 length equals 13 residues. The V and J ends lost 6 bases and 2 bases, in that order; junction bases with no gene match: 2. The CDR3 DNA is TGTGCCAGCAGGGCGGGAGCCACAGATACGCAGTATTTT. It specifies CASRAGATDTQYF.

This clone was seen just once. The rearrangement uses TRBV3-1 (or the pseudogene TRBV3-2) and TRBJ1-6; D unresolved. V lost 0 bases and J 0 bases, leaving 12 bases between the germline ends. Germline CDR1 is LGHDT and CDR2 is YNNKEL (reference sequence). This CDR3 comprises 18 residues. Here the CDR3 DNA reads TGTGCCAGCAGCCAAGATGTCGCGCTGAGCTCCTATAATTCACCCCTCCACTTT. Its protein product is CASSQDVALSSYNSPLHF.

This clone appeared a few times. The chain recombines TRBV28 with TRBJ2-7; 9 bases map to TRBD1. The germline CDR1 and CDR2 sequences are MDHEN and SYDVKM. V lost 6 bases and J lost 6; bases outside the gene matches: 3. This CDR3 comprises 12 residues. In DNA form, the CDR3 reads TGTGCCAGCAGACCGGACAGGGGCGAGCAGTACTTC. As protein: CASRPDRGEQYF. Supplemented by reference TRBV28 and TRBJ2-7, the full variable domain reads DVKVTQSSRYLVKRTGEKVFLECVQDMDHENMFWYRQDPGLGLRLIYFSYDVKMKEKGDIPEGYSVSREKKERFSLILESASTNQTSMYLCASRPDRGEQYFGPGTRLTVT.